The entry that follows covers one T cell receptor beta chain sequence. The target of this receptor is not known. The record has no base qualities; no much larger clone is one base away. The record originates from a study of control samples from healthy donors and cancer patients (dated by TCRdb to 2018 to 2021). Libraries were built with the immunoSEQ multiplex PCR assay. Imported from immuneACCESS, the table was reduced by TCRdb to in-frame sequences with V and J called. These copies leave out some clones; in studies compared against another copy, an unresolved V gene accounts for under half, and the cause of the remainder is not known. Present in this sample are 200,000 or so clones, about nine tenths of which were seen just once. Less than 2% of the sample is taken by the ten largest. The clonotype comes from a young man in good health. Sequencing was done on a sample of blood.

The CDR3 loop reads CASSPLNNYGYTF. In nucleotides, the sequence is TGTGCCAGCAGCCCATTGAATAACTATGGCTACACCTTC. This sequence uses TRBV7-9 and TRBJ1-2; no confident D gene assignment can be made. The CDR3 runs 13 residues from the cysteine to the phenylalanine. Here the CDR3 DNA is all that survives: 39 bases in frame from base 1. Trimming takes 5 bases from V and 1 base from J, and the germline ends sit 8 bases apart. CDR1 and CDR2 (SEHNR, FQNEAQ) derive from the germline V gene (reference sequence). The full variable domain, with segments outside the CDR3 supplied by the reference TRBV7-9 and TRBJ1-2 proteins, appears as DTGVSQNPRHKITKRGQNVTFRCDPISEHNRLYWYRQTLGQGPEFLTYFQNEAQLEKSRLLSDRFSAERPKGSFSTLEIQRTEQGDSAMYLCASSPLNNYGYTFGSGTRLTVV.